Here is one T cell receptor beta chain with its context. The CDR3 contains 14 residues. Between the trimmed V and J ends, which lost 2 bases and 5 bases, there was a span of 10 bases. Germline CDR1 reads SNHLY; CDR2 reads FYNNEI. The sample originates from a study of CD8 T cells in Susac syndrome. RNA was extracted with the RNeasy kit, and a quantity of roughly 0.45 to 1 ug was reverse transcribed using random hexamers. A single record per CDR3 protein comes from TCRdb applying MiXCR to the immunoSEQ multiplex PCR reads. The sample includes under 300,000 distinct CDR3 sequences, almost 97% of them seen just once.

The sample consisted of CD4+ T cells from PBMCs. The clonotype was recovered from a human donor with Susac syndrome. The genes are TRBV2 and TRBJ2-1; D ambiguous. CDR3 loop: CASSERHGDNEQFF. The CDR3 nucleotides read TGTGCCAGCAGTGAACGGCATGGAGACAATGAGCAGTTCTTC.